The entry below gives a single TCR beta chain sequence along with its context. This sample stems from a study of shared clonotypes between healthy human individuals. Here immunoSEQ multiplex PCR was the method, and the copy in TCRdb shows in-frame clones only, minus some. The sample holds millions of clones; roughly 94% are singletons and the top ten take under 0.15%. Sequencing input: naive CD4+ T cells sorted from blood. Subset denoted: CD45RA+ positively selected. This sequence was found in a young man in good health.

The CDR3 protein is CASSTLRDGELFF. CDR3 bases: TGTGCCAGCAGCACACTTCGGGACGGGGAGCTGTTTTTT. The chain is built from TRBV7-2 and TRBJ2-2; TRBD2 is a possible D gene (5 bases). Germline CDR1 and CDR2: SGHTA and FQGNSA. Trimming cost V 5 bases and J 7 bases, with 11 bases left between them. This CDR3 spans 13 amino acids.